Described below is a single TCR beta chain sequence and its context. Its cognate antigen has yet to be identified. No per-base quality is available; no much larger clone lies one base away. The sample belongs to a study of cytomegalovirus exposure and HLA in healthy donors (dated by TCRdb to 2016 to 2017). A note on the overall study: In an earlier analysis of 450 to 750 of the donors, roughly 300 Gb of sequence data and 117 million unique TCR beta sequences from 150 million to 200 million T cells were reported. Of the roughly 400 genotyped donors, approximately 83% fell in the genetic ancestry cluster associated with self-reported Caucasian donors. In a later analysis, previously published TCR beta repertoires from more than 500 donors were re-analyzed and high-resolution HLA genotyping was added so that TCR occurrence patterns could be studied. An early release that covered 500 to 800 HLA-typed donors contained around 330 gigabases of sequencing data and some 87 million unique TCR sequences. Alongside the repertoire data, information on donor age, sex, ethnicity and CMV serostatus was compiled. The study profiled the T cell repertoires of 666 subjects by immunosequencing and related them to cytomegalovirus serostatus. In an earlier analysis of 587 of the donors, high-throughput TCR beta sequencing was used to judge whether each TCR beta V gene segment behaved as functional or pseudogenic. Genome-wide SNP genotypes for about 55% of the 666 donors were used in a later genetic analysis, which treated that subset as a discovery cohort. The number of donors typed differed by locus, with about 629-640 for A, B, C, DRB1 and DQB1, 522 for DQA1, 600 to 610 for DPA1, and over 400 for DPB1. HLA typing covered class I and class II loci at four-digit resolution. All discovery cohort repertoires had been generated using a single sequencing platform. Besides the first cohort of around 670 subjects, a separate validation cohort made up of roughly 120 different subjects was used. The study was designed to test whether signatures of past pathogen exposure could be identified by cataloging public T cell receptors. Rather than drawing on any new phenotypic data, the later analysis identified candidate immune exposures from TCR beta sequences and the way those sequences occurred across donors. On average, roughly 200,000 unique TCR beta nucleotide sequences were sequenced per donor among several hundred genotyped donors of the cohort, with 15% to 20% of those sequences being non-productive. Because of strong linkage in the cohort, roughly 5 DR-DQ haplotypes were treated as single units for association and clustering. The study combined high-throughput TCR immunosequencing, statistical association of individual TCRs with disease status, and machine learning to predict cytomegalovirus infection status. Results and caveats for the whole study, not just this receptor: At a false discovery rate of 0.05, a later analysis linked around 17,000 TCR beta sequences to specific HLA alleles. In vitro tests confirmed that three of the cytomegalovirus-associated TCR beta chains recognize cytomegalovirus antigens. The presence/absence analyses assumed that sequencing depth was roughly uniform across donors, and that assumption may not be true. The study gave a list of 150 to 200 TCR beta chains associated with cytomegalovirus. Most TCR sequences were seen in very few donors, while some public TCRs were found in many individuals. Most CMV-associated TCR beta chains appeared to be HLA-restricted in a later analysis, and the HLA associations seemed to be driven largely by CMV exposure. This cohort had only TCR beta chains sequenced, and the lack of alpha or paired-chain data limited which features could be detected. A further reported finding was that TCR beta sequences accurately predicted the HLA-A and HLA-B alleles for most subjects in the first cohort. In an earlier analysis of 587 of the donors, most TCR beta V segments appeared in productive rearrangements about 90% or about 30% of the time, broadly matching IMGT annotations. In a later analysis, HLA-associated TCR beta chains were found to be more clonally expanded and to have lower generation probabilities than equally common non-associated chains. CMV serostatus was the only immune exposure information available for the cohort. HLA typing was unavailable for some donors at each locus, so association tests used only the typed subset. V-gene and J-gene trimming of TCR beta chains was associated with a missense DCLRE1C variant in a later genetic analysis, and the association was replicated in an independent cohort. Because the 87-base-pair reads could not distinguish some IMGT-functional V segments, including TRBV6-2 and TRBV6-3, those segments were excluded. A cluster of highly shared sequence variants was judged likely to be a technical artifact of the sequencing pipeline. Strong co-occurrence of HLA alleles, especially DR and DQ, made assigning TCR associations to individual alleles difficult. In a later genetic analysis, fewer N-insertions in productive TCRs were reported among donors in an Asian-associated ancestry cluster than the approximately 670-donor mean. In a later analysis, the rate of TCR association differed among HLA loci, with DRB1 alleles having the most associated TCRs and HLA-C alleles having the fewest. The classifier was reported to diagnose cytomegalovirus status with high specificity and sensitivity in both the original and validation cohorts. A later analysis reported that several top co-occurrence clusters appeared linked to parvovirus B19, influenza, CMV and Epstein-Barr virus. The authors suggested that the approach could potentially be generalized to other disease states and immunological phenotypes. Correlated functional status among segregating V segments might reflect linkage disequilibrium, but an unknown experimental factor could not be ruled out. Because counts were too low, approximately 18 rarely observed V segments, including chromosome 9 orphons, were excluded from the earlier analysis of 587 of the donors.

Libraries were made using the immunoSEQ multiplex PCR assay. For the multiplex PCR, a mixture combining 60 forward primers for TCR Vbeta segments and 13 reverse primers for TCR Jbeta segments was used. Amplification of the CDR3 region of rearranged TCR beta genes was performed with a multiplex PCR assay on genomic DNA. On the Illumina HiSeq System, the amplified TCR beta libraries were sequenced as 87-base-pair reads. The source study handled its data this way. In a later analysis, tens of millions of unique TCR beta chains were counted across the roughly 610 repertoires, and some 10 million of these chains were shared by at least two donors. Raw reads were error-corrected and collapsed into unique sequences with a nearest-neighbor algorithm that merged closely related sequences to remove PCR and sequencing errors. Alignment of CDR3 sequences to IMGT reference sequences was used to assign V, D and J gene segments. For a sequence to be retained, a match of at least six nucleotides to both a V gene segment and a J gene segment was required. A rearrangement was called productive if the CDR3 had no stop codons and remained in frame with V and J, and every other rearrangement was called non-productive. Following IMGT convention, CDR3 was defined as the stretch from the second conserved V-encoded cysteine to the conserved J-encoded phenylalanine. The earlier analysis of some 540 of the donors excluded any sequence lacking an unambiguous match to a single V gene segment. In an earlier analysis of several hundred of the donors, V segments were called functional above 56.7% productive rearrangements and were called segregating when the between-donor standard deviation exceeded 5%. A statistical classification framework was developed to diagnose cytomegalovirus status using the catalog of TCR beta chain sequences. In a later analysis, V and J genes were assigned by comparing TCR nucleotide sequences against IMGT/GENE-DB human TR gene sequences. A later analysis assigned CDR3 sequences and most-parsimonious VDJ recombination scenarios with the TCRdist pipeline. In a later analysis, every TCR beta chain was defined by the combination of its CDR3 amino acid sequence and its V-gene family, and reads without a unique V-gene family were dropped. In a later analysis, approximately 590 highly shared, low-generation-probability nucleotide sequences were removed to address suspected cross-contamination and a sequencing artifact. A later analysis calculated a clonal expansion index for each public chain from normalized within-repertoire ranks of inferred template counts. Generation probabilities in a later analysis came from a VDJ recombination model fitted to out-of-frame rearrangements, and those results were checked against IGoR. In a later analysis, TCR-TCR, TCR-HLA and TCR-CMV co-occurrence was scored with hypergeometric tests, and a repertoire-size bias correction was applied to TCR pairs. False discovery rates were estimated in a later analysis by permuting HLA or CMV assignments 20 times. In a later analysis, co-occurring TCRs were grouped using DBSCAN, with TCRdist sequence similarity added in when clustering inside HLA-allele-positive subsets. Co-occurrence clustering excluded repertoires with fewer than 30,000 or more than 120,000 public chains, plus five with anomalous nucleotide sharing. Held by TCRdb, this immuneACCESS table contains in-frame sequences only and omits some clones. Under half of the omission traces to an unresolved V gene where checked; the cause of the rest is unknown. From that table come the V and J calls and clone size; the DNA was used to work out D and trimming. This sample lists some 200,000 clones; more than 75% were detected once. Over 5% of the sample belongs to the ten largest clones.

The cohort comprised around 700 healthy bone marrow donors. Cohort members were all nominally healthy when sampled, although unrecorded immune exposures were likely present. The donor was CMV seropositive and was included in the group of 250 to 300 seropositive cohort members. Each donor provided a peripheral blood sample, and peripheral blood mononuclear cells were used for TCR beta sequencing. The Qiagen DNeasy Blood Extraction Kit was used to extract genomic DNA from the blood cell samples. For this chain, trimming is 6 bases at the V end and 4 bases at the J end, and the number of junction bases without a gene match is 8. CDR1 SGHVS and CDR2 FQNEAQ were looked up in the germline V gene. Spanning cysteine to phenylalanine, the CDR3 consists of 14 amino acids. Only the CDR3 portion is preserved as DNA: 42 bases, with reading frame beginning at the first base.

Material: PBMCs. The sequence was collected from a woman aged 50 to 65 in good health and CMV-seropositive. The V and J segments used are TRBV7-8 and TRBJ1-2, and 7 junctional nucleotides match TRBD1. This receptor carries the CDR3 CASSRQGSTYGYTF. In nucleotides, the sequence is TGTGCCAGCAGTCGACAGGGTTCTACCTATGGCTACACCTTC. The CDR3, completed at both ends by the reference TRBV7-8 and TRBJ1-2 genes, gives the full variable domain GAGVSQSPRYKVAKRGQDVALRCDPISGHVSLFWYQQALGQGPEFLTYFQNEAQLDKSGLPSDRFFAERPEGSVSTLKIQRTQQEDSAVYLCASSRQGSTYGYTFGSGTRLTVV.